This T cell receptor (beta chain) was sequenced in a study of T cell repertoires in cytomegalovirus infection. Across the study: It was recently identified HLA-C-restricted and well-studied HLA-B-restricted CMV epitopes that the study used. Through public TCR beta signatures, both CMV infection and matching HLA type were indicated. Study-wide points: The cumulative frequency of public TCR beta families identified carriers of CMV plus the relevant HLA. HLA-C-restricted CMV clonotypes gave the most frequent clonotype in two of eight donors.

The CDR3 has 13 amino acids. The germline V and J ends were trimmed by 7 bases and 4 bases, with 14 bases remaining between them. Germline V gene lookup returns CDR1 SGHNT and CDR2 YYREEE (reference sequence). Each CDR3 protein is one row after TCRdb ran MiXCR on the reads. The data show roughly 150,000 distinct CDR3 sequences, 32% seen once. As for this clonotype: Its specificity is unknown.

This chain connects TRBV5-4 to TRBJ1-1; a possible D gene is TRBD1 (6 bases). The sequence came from a human donor in good health (CMV status not recorded). Some clones in this sample may be carry-over from other donors' samples. The sequences come from CD8+ T cells from cultured PBMCs, collected from culture after CMV antigen stimulation. The CDR3 coding sequence is TGTGCCAGCCGGGGGGCGGAGGGCACTGAAGCTTTCTTT. The encoded protein is CASRGAEGTEAFF.